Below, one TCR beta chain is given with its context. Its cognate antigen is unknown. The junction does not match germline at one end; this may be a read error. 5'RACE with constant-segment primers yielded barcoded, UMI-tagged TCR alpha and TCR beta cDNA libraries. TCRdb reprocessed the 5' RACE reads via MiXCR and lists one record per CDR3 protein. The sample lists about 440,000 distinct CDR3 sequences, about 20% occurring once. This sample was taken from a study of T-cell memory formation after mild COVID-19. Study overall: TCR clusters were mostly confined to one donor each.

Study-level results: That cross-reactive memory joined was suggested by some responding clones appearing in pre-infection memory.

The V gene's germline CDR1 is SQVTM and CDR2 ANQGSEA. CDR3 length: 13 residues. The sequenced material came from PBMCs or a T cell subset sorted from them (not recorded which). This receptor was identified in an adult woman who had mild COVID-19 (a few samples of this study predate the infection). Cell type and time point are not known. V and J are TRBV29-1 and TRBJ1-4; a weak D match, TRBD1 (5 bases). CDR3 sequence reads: CSVSSWGNEKLIF. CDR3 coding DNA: TGCAGCGTTTCTTCTTGGGGGAATGAAAAACTGATTTTT.